Detailed here is one TCR beta chain. Its antigen is not known. Extracted RNA was reverse transcribed into cDNA, the sequencing template. TCRdb's copy holds only in-frame clones and misses some; the assay was immunoSEQ multiplex PCR. The sample lists tens of thousands of clones; approximately 65% were seen once. The germline V gene has CDR1 GTSNPN and CDR2 SVGIG (reference sequence). The CDR3 spans 14 residues. Trimming shortened V by 4 bases and J by 8 bases, and 15 bases separated the two germline ends. This sample is drawn from a study of CD8+ T cells in alopecia areata. Whole-study results and caveats: With tofacitinib ongoing, many expanded lesional clones persisted in both scalp and blood. Links between baseline CD8+ expansion and response need larger treated cohorts.

This sample's treatment: oral pan-JAK inhibitor, 5-10 mg twice daily. The receptor comes from a human donor with alopecia areata. Here the sequenced sample was CD8+ T cells sorted from blood, taken at week 4, from a patient treated with tofacitinib. The chain employs TRBV30 and TRBJ1-6, with unresolved D. CDR3 nucleotide sequence: TGTGCCTGGATTCCCAGATCTAAATATTCACCCCTCCACTTT. Translation: CAWIPRSKYSPLHF.